Below, 13 T cell receptor beta chains from the same sample are listed, as sequenced in a study of healthy donors' naive CD4 and CD8 T cells. Starting from about 0.45 ug of total RNA, TCR libraries were made with linear amplification. Each CDR3 protein gets one entry after TCRdb re-called the reads with MiXCR. The sample records approximately 180,000 distinct CDR3 sequences, nearly 75% being singletons. Sample: naive CD4+ and CD8+ T cells sorted from blood, pooled from several donors. All receptors derive from a pool of human donors in good health; the sample pools cells from several healthy donors.

This clonotype came up a few times. The chain joins TRBV27 to TRBJ2-5; possibly TRBD2 for D (6 bases). Germline V lookup: CDR1 MNHEY, CDR2 SMNVEV (reference sequence). The V and J ends lost 5 bases and 1 base respectively, with 8 bases between them. The CDR3 runs 13 residues. The CDR3 loop is CASSLSGQETQYF. CDR3 nucleotide sequence: TGTGCCAGCAGTCTTAGCGGCCAAGAGACCCAGTACTTC.

V is TRBV29-1 and J is TRBJ2-3; 10 nucleotides line up with TRBD1. Germline V gene sequence: CDR1 SQVTM, CDR2 ANQGSEA. J was trimmed by 5 bases and V by 7 bases; bases with no gene match: 9. The CDR3 covers 14 residues. The CDR3 reads CSAAGTGVGDTQYF. For the CDR3, the DNA is TGCAGCGCTGCCGGGACAGGGGTGGGAGATACGCAGTATTTT.

This clonotype was seen a single time. This rearrangement joins TRBV29-1 to TRBJ1-5; D remains ambiguous. The CDR3 is made up of 13 amino acids. CDR1 is SQVTM and CDR2 is ANQGSEA in the germline V gene. Trimming cost V 8 bases and J 7 bases, with 18 bases left between them. This chain's CDR3 is CSIVREDGQPQHF. The CDR3, as DNA: TGCAGCATTGTAAGGGAGGATGGGCAGCCCCAGCATTTT.

The chain uses TRBV29-1 and TRBJ2-5; 12 bases map to TRBD2. Germline V gives CDR1 SQVTM, CDR2 ANQGSEA. This CDR3 spans 15 amino acids. V was clipped by 5 bases and J by 2 bases; unmatched bases: 6. The chain's CDR3 is CSVKRLAGDQETQYF. As DNA, the CDR3 is TGCAGCGTTAAGCGACTAGCGGGAGATCAAGAGACCCAGTACTTC.

The chain combines TRBV29-1 with TRBJ2-3; D might be TRBD2 (6 bases). V was cut by 6 bases and J by 4 bases, with 11 bases left in between. This CDR3 is built from 12 residues. Germline assignment: CDR1 SQVTM and CDR2 ANQGSEA. CDR3 residues: CSVSTRSDTQYF. CDR3 sequence (DNA): TGCAGCGTATCGACTAGGTCAGATACGCAGTATTTT.

V usage is TRBV5-1 and J usage is TRBJ1-6; 7 bases are a match to TRBD1. In germline, CDR1 is SGHRS, CDR2 YFSETQ. The ends lost 2 bases at V and 4 bases at J; junction bases unmatched: 6. This CDR3 contains 16 residues. The CDR3 DNA reads TGCGCCAGCAGCTTAAGACAGGGAAGATATAATTCACCCCTCCACTTT. It translates to CASSLRQGRYNSPLHF.

The chain carries TRBV30 and TRBJ1-1, with D perhaps matching TRBD1 (5 bases). Trimming removed 2 bases at V and 6 bases at J, with 19 bases between. There are 15 residues in the CDR3. Germline CDR1 GTSNPN, CDR2 SVGIG (reference sequence). In DNA form, the CDR3 reads TGTGCCTGGAGTCCCCCGCGCGGGGGTCGGTCTGAAGCTTTCTTT. This codes for CAWSPPRGGRSEAFF.

The chain couples TRBV2 to TRBJ2-7; D is unresolved. Germline loops: CDR1 SNHLY, CDR2 FYNNEI. This CDR3 has 10 amino acids. V was cut by 4 bases and J by 5 bases, with 3 bases left in between. The CDR3: CASSGNEQYF. The CDR3 bases are TGTGCCAGCAGTGGTAACGAGCAGTACTTC.

This clonotype was counted between two and nine times. The V gene is TRBV29-1, the J gene TRBJ1-1, with D unclear. Germline V CDR1 and CDR2: SQVTM, ANQGSEA. V dropped 1 base and J dropped 7 bases, with 7 bases sitting between them. This CDR3 is 11 amino acids long. The CDR3 protein is CSVEGAYEAFF. CDR3 nucleotide sequence: TGCAGCGTTGAAGGGGCCTATGAAGCTTTCTTT. The complete variable domain, with remaining parts taken from reference TRBV29-1 and TRBJ1-1, reads SAVISQKPSRDICQRGTSLTIQCQVDSQVTMMFWYRQQPGQSLTLIATANQGSEATYESGFVIDKFPISRPNLTFSTLTVSNMSPEDSSIYLCSVEGAYEAFFGQGTRLTVV.

This chain joins TRBV6-5 and TRBJ2-7; perhaps TRBD2 as D (6 bases). The V end lost 6 bases, the J end lost 1 base, and 16 bases lay between the germline ends. CDR1 MNHEY and CDR2 SVGAGI come from the germline V gene. The CDR3 sequence is 15 residues long. The CDR3 is CASRQGLLQSYEQYF. The CDR3 nucleotides are TGTGCCAGCAGGCAAGGACTACTACAGTCCTACGAGCAGTACTTC.

The rearrangement links TRBV10-3 to TRBJ1-1, with D unclear. CDR1 is ENHRY and CDR2 is SYGVKD in the germline V gene. V was trimmed by 4 bases and J by 3 bases, leaving 18 bases between them. The CDR3 runs 16 residues. CDR3 residues: CAISGKKITLDTEAFF. CDR3 nucleotides: TGTGCCATCAGTGGAAAGAAGATCACCCTGGACACTGAAGCTTTCTTT.

In this sample, this clonotype turned up a few times. This chain connects TRBV19 to TRBJ2-5, with D unclear. Germline V lookup: CDR1 LNHDA, CDR2 SQIVND (reference sequence). The V gene lost 3 bases and the J gene lost 4 bases, with 6 bases spanning the gap. The CDR3 totals 12 residues. For the CDR3, the DNA is TGTGCCAGTAGTATGTCCAGAGAGACCCAGTACTTC. Encoded protein: CASSMSRETQYF.

The J gene is TRBJ2-3, the V gene TRBV6-5; 10 nucleotides match TRBD2. The CDR3 runs 16 residues. The trim removed 2 bases at V and 1 base at J, leaving 3 bases unmatched. CDR1 and CDR2 (germline): MNHEY, SVGAGI. The CDR3 spells CASSYGTSGGTDTQYF. The CDR3 nucleotides read TGTGCCAGCAGTTACGGTACTAGCGGGGGCACAGATACGCAGTATTTT.